This T cell receptor (beta chain) came from a study of T cell repertoires in cytomegalovirus infection. TCRdb itself ran the reads through MiXCR, one entry per CDR3 protein. Of roughly 640,000 distinct CDR3 sequences listed, 20% to 30% were seen once; the top ten hold 6.5% to 10%. Trimming at V came to 5 bases and at J to 6 bases, leaving 3 bases not matched to a gene. CDR3 size: 12 residues. The material sequenced was CD8+ T cells from PBMCs. The sequence came from a human donor in good health (CMV status not recorded). Some clones in this sample may be carry-over from other donors' samples. This chain connects TRBV12-3 or TRBV12-4 to TRBJ2-7; the match to TRBD1 covers 8 bases. The CDR3 loop is CASSMTGVEQYF. Written as DNA, the CDR3 is TGTGCCAGCAGTATGACAGGGGTCGAGCAGTACTTC.